Below are 24 T cell receptor beta chains sequenced from a single sample in a study of breast tumors, draining lymph nodes, adjacent tissues. Breast cancer patients provided tissue from their axillary draining lymph nodes. TCRdb called the multiplex PCR reads again in MiXCR, with one record for every CDR3 protein. The sample yields fewer than 200,000 distinct CDR3 sequences, 25% to 40% seen once. Sequenced sample: axillary lymph node tissue. The receptors shown here come from a female donor with breast cancer. Some clones in this sample may be carry-over from other donors' samples.

V and J are TRBV3-1 and TRBJ2-5; 8 bases are a match to TRBD2. Germline V gene lookup returns CDR1 LGHDT and CDR2 YNNKEL (reference sequence). The J segment lost 4 bases and the V segment lost 0 bases, leaving 4 bases of the junction unmatched. The CDR3 runs to 15 residues. CDR3 in amino acids: CASSQDGGGRETQYF. The DNA for the CDR3 is TGTGCCAGCAGCCAAGACGGCGGGGGGCGAGAGACCCAGTACTTC.

The gene calls are TRBV5-4 and TRBJ2-3; 7 bases line up with TRBD2. The length of the CDR3 is 17 residues. Trimming cost V 0 bases and J 2 bases; bases outside gene matches: 9. Germline lookup yields CDR1 SGHNT and CDR2 YYREEE (reference sequence). CDR3 DNA sequence: TGTGCCAGCAGCTTGGTCAGCGGGGTAGCGGACACAGATACGCAGTATTTT. Protein sequence: CASSLVSGVADTDTQYF.

This clonotype was picked up one time. A much larger clone is a single base away; this may be a read error. This chain joins TRBV20-1 and TRBJ2-1, with D perhaps TRBD2 (8 bases). Germline CDR1 DFQATT, CDR2 SNEGSKA (reference sequence). The CDR3 sequence is 14 residues long. Trimming stripped 1 base from V and 12 bases from J, with 19 bases between. CDR3 region: CSARAGGGLVGQFF. In DNA form, the CDR3 reads TGCAGTGCTAGAGCGGGAGGGGGCTTAGTTGGGCAGTTCTTC.

Regarding this clonotype: A much larger clone differs by one base, so this may be a read error. The chain combines TRBV11-3 with TRBJ1-2, with D hard to call. This CDR3 has 15 residues. Germline V gene sequence: CDR1 SGHNT, CDR2 YENEEA. V was shortened by 0 bases and J by 6 bases, with 14 bases between the two germline ends. The CDR3 coding sequence is TGTGCCAGCAGCTTAGAGGGTGGCAGTTCCCATGGCTACACCTTC. The encoded protein is CASSLEGGSSHGYTF.

This rearrangement joins TRBV20-1 to TRBJ2-3; D is ambiguous. The CDR3 is 13 residues long. Per germline, CDR1 DFQATT and CDR2 SNEGSKA (reference sequence). V was trimmed by 3 bases and J by 2 bases, leaving 9 bases between them. CDR3 sequence (DNA): TGCAGTGCTAGGAGTTGGAACACAGATACGCAGTATTTT. It encodes CSARSWNTDTQYF.

This clonotype was found many times. The gene calls are TRBV30 and TRBJ1-5, with D possibly TRBD1 on 5 matching bases. Germline CDR1 is GTSNPN and CDR2 is SVGIG (reference sequence). The V end lost 3 bases, the J end lost 6 bases, and 18 bases lay between the germline ends. The CDR3 extends over 15 amino acids. The CDR3 is CAWRRDGVQGQPQHF. In DNA, the CDR3 is TGTGCCTGGAGACGGGACGGCGTTCAGGGTCAGCCCCAGCATTTT. Together with reference TRBV30 and TRBJ1-5, the CDR3 gives the full variable domain: SQTIHQWPATLVQPVGSPLSLECTVEGTSNPNLYWYRQAAGRGLQLLFYSVGIGQISSEVPQNLSASRPQDRQFILSSKKLLLSDSGFYLCAWRRDGVQGQPQHFGDGTRLSIL.

The chain recombines TRBV29-1 with TRBJ1-4; D is ambiguous. Germline V gives CDR1 SQVTM, CDR2 ANQGSEA. This CDR3 region has 15 residues. The ends were cut back, 7 bases at V and 1 base at J, with 16 bases in the middle. The CDR3 coding sequence is TGCAGCGGAGAAAAACCGGGCGGAACTAATGAAAAACTGTTTTTT. Residues: CSGEKPGGTNEKLFF. The full variable domain, completed using reference TRBV29-1 and TRBJ1-4, is SAVISQKPSRDICQRGTSLTIQCQVDSQVTMMFWYRQQPGQSLTLIATANQGSEATYESGFVIDKFPISRPNLTFSTLTVSNMSPEDSSIYLCSGEKPGGTNEKLFFGSGTQLSVL.

This clonotype occurred many times. J is TRBJ1-4 and V is TRBV30; D may be TRBD1 (6 bases). V gave up 0 bases and J gave up 8 bases, with 13 bases separating them. CDR3 length: 14 residues. The germline V gene encodes CDR1 GTSNPN and CDR2 SVGIG (reference sequence). CDR3 in amino acids: CAWSVWQGREKLFF. As DNA, the CDR3 is TGTGCCTGGAGTGTTTGGCAGGGGAGGGAAAAACTGTTTTTT.

The CDR3 sequence: CASSLVRGNVLTF. DNA of the CDR3: TGTGCCAGCAGCTTAGTTCGGGGGAACGTCCTGACTTTC. The genes are TRBV7-2 and TRBJ2-6, with a possible D match to TRBD2 (6 bases). The CDR3 loop spans 13 amino acids. Germline V gene lookup returns CDR1 SGHTA and CDR2 FQGNSA. Trimming shortened V by 1 base and J by 10 bases, and 8 bases separated the two germline ends.

The table lists this clonotype with many counts. The chain has TRBV5-4 and TRBJ1-2, with a possible D match to TRBD1 (5 bases). The V gene lost 0 bases and the J gene lost 5 bases, with 14 bases spanning the gap. Germline assignment: CDR1 SGHNT and CDR2 YYREEE (reference sequence). This CDR3 spans 15 amino acids. The CDR3 loop is CASSLDAWQGYGYTF. The CDR3 DNA is TGTGCCAGCAGCTTGGATGCTTGGCAGGGATATGGCTACACCTTC.

This clonotype was detected ten times or more. This chain links TRBV7-3 with TRBJ2-2; 8 nucleotides line up with TRBD2. This CDR3 is built from 15 residues. V lost 8 bases, J lost 2 bases, and 7 bases stayed unmatched. Germline V gene sequence: CDR1 SGHTA, CDR2 FQGTGA. The chain's CDR3 is CASGSGGANTGELFF. CDR3 nucleotide sequence: TGTGCCAGCGGATCGGGGGGGGCCAACACCGGGGAGCTGTTTTTT.

At least ten counts were recorded for this clonotype. The V gene is TRBV2, the J gene TRBJ2-7; 9 bases agree with TRBD1. The V segment lost 6 bases and the J segment 5 bases; nucleotides outside the gene matches: 5. CDR3 size: 13 residues. Germline assignment: CDR1 SNHLY and CDR2 FYNNEI. In DNA form, the CDR3 reads TGTGCCAGCAGGGGACAGGGTGGGCACGAGCAGTACTTC. It specifies CASRGQGGHEQYF.

The chain couples TRBV19 to TRBJ1-6, with 8 bases fitting TRBD1. The CDR3 has 14 amino acids. V trimming: 7 bases; J trimming: 17 bases; junction bases outside the gene matches: 16. Germline V gene lookup returns CDR1 LNHDA and CDR2 SQIVND (reference sequence). Here the CDR3 DNA reads TGTGCCAGTAACCAGGGGGCGCGAGGGGCCAACGTCCACTTT. It is translated as CASNQGARGANVHF.

This clonotype has a count of ten or more. The V gene is TRBV4-2, the J gene TRBJ2-1; D may match TRBD1 or TRBD2 (5 bases each). This CDR3 contains 11 residues. V was shortened by 3 bases and J by 9 bases, with 6 bases between the two germline ends. Per the germline V gene, CDR1 is LGHNA and CDR2 is YNFKEQ. The CDR3 DNA reads TGTGCCAGCAGCCATGGGGGTGAGCAGTTCTTC. Translation gives CASSHGGEQFF.

This chain links TRBV27 with TRBJ2-1; D is undetermined. The CDR3 extends over 14 amino acids. The V end was cut by 4 bases, the J end by 0 bases, with 7 bases between. Per germline, CDR1 MNHEY and CDR2 SMNVEV (reference sequence). CDR3 DNA sequence: TGTGCCAGCAGTTGGGTGAGCTCCTACAATGAGCAGTTCTTC. Translated, it gives CASSWVSSYNEQFF.

In its sample, this clonotype was seen many times. This rearrangement joins TRBV29-1 to TRBJ2-7, with a tentative D call TRBD1 (6 bases). Germline lookup yields CDR1 SQVTM and CDR2 ANQGSEA. The CDR3 consists of 12 residues. The V end lost 5 bases, the J end lost 6 bases, and 14 bases lay between the germline ends. The CDR3 protein is CSVRWAGAEQYF. The CDR3 bases are TGCAGCGTTAGGTGGGCAGGGGCCGAGCAGTACTTC.

The chain has TRBV6-5 and TRBJ2-3; TRBD2 might be the D (7 bases). Germline assignment: CDR1 MNHEY and CDR2 SVGAGI. This CDR3 contains 16 residues. V lost 2 bases, J lost 11 bases, and 23 bases lay in between. CDR3 in amino acids: CASSYGRGLYQTRQYF. The CDR3 nucleotides read TGTGCCAGCAGTTACGGGCGGGGGCTCTACCAAACCCGGCAGTATTTT.

This clonotype was found many times. The rearrangement joins TRBV7-2 to TRBJ2-1, with D uncertain. V gave up 3 bases and J gave up 8 bases, with 5 bases separating them. The CDR3 totals 11 residues. The germline gives CDR1 SGHTA, CDR2 FQGNSA. This chain's CDR3 is CASSFSHEQFF. The CDR3 DNA sequence: TGTGCCAGCAGCTTCTCCCATGAGCAGTTCTTC. Supplemented by reference TRBV7-2 and TRBJ2-1, the full variable domain reads GAGVSQSPSNKVTEKGKDVELRCDPISGHTALYWYRQSLGQGLEFLIYFQGNSAPDKSGLPSDRFSAERTGGSVSTLTIQRTQQEDSAVYLCASSFSHEQFFGPGTRLTVL.

At least ten counts were recorded for this clonotype. The chain recombines TRBV5-1 with TRBJ1-2, with a weak D call TRBD1 (6 bases). The germline gives CDR1 SGHRS, CDR2 YFSETQ. Trimming took off 5 bases at V and 3 bases at J, with 17 bases between the two ends. This CDR3 comprises 15 residues. CDR3 bases: TGCGCCAGCAGACAGGGTAGATTTATGGACTATGGCTACACCTTC. Its translation is CASRQGRFMDYGYTF.

The chain joins TRBV7-2 to TRBJ2-1; tentative D call: TRBD2 (7 bases). Per the germline V gene, CDR1 is SGHTA and CDR2 is FQGNSA. This CDR3 contains 15 residues. V shed 0 bases and J shed 10 bases, with 16 bases lying between them. The CDR3 sequence: CASSLAGGRGREQFF. In nucleotides, the CDR3 is TGTGCCAGCAGCTTAGCGGGGGGGCGGGGGAGGGAGCAGTTCTTC. Drawing the rest from reference TRBV7-2 and TRBJ2-1, the complete variable domain is GAGVSQSPSNKVTEKGKDVELRCDPISGHTALYWYRQSLGQGLEFLIYFQGNSAPDKSGLPSDRFSAERTGGSVSTLTIQRTQQEDSAVYLCASSLAGGRGREQFFGPGTRLTVL.

This clonotype was observed many times. The chain has TRBV20-1 and TRBJ2-2, with 7 bases matching TRBD2. This CDR3 is 15 amino acids long. V lost 3 bases and J lost 6; bases outside the gene matches: 10. Germline V lookup: CDR1 DFQATT, CDR2 SNEGSKA (reference sequence). The CDR3 nucleotides read TGCAGTGCTAGGGGGCTTGGCGGGAGTTCCGGGGAGCTGTTTTTT. Translating it yields CSARGLGGSSGELFF.

Ten or more counts support this clonotype. The V call is TRBV18, the J call TRBJ2-7; D is perhaps TRBD1 (5 bases). This CDR3 contains 12 residues. The germline V gene encodes CDR1 KGHSH and CDR2 LQKENI. V was trimmed by 2 bases and J by 5 bases, leaving 7 bases between them. The CDR3 loop reads CASSPGADEQYF. CDR3 bases: TGTGCCAGCTCACCAGGGGCCGACGAGCAGTACTTC.

This clonotype was detected many times. This sequence joins TRBV14 and TRBJ1-2; 9 nucleotides line up with TRBD1. After removal of 4 bases from V and 4 bases from J, the junction contained 13 bases not matched to a gene. The CDR3 has 17 residues. Germline loops: CDR1 SGHDN, CDR2 FVKESK. CDR3 nucleotides: TGTGCCAGCAGCCGGAAAACCGGGACAGGGAGCCTCTATGGCTACACCTTC. It codes for CASSRKTGTGSLYGYTF.

Comment on this clonotype: A much larger clone differs by one base, so this may be a read error. The CDR3 here is CASSQGGGTTTGDTQYF. CDR3 sequence (DNA): TGTGCCAGCAGCCAAGGAGGGGGGACTACAACCGGGGATACGCAGTATTTT. V gene TRBV4-2 combines with J gene TRBJ2-3, with D possibly matching TRBD2 (7 bases). V was clipped by 1 base and J by 6 bases, with 20 bases between them. Germline V gives CDR1 LGHNA, CDR2 YNFKEQ. This CDR3 has 17 amino acids.